The clone carrying this T cell receptor beta chain has only a few counts. Its antigen is still unknown. The CDR3 runs to 17 residues. The V gene end was trimmed by 4 bases and the J gene end by 2 bases; junction bases not matched to a gene: 10. Germline loops: CDR1 SGHAT, CDR2 FQNNGV. Sequencing was performed with immunoSEQ multiplex PCR; in TCRdb, only in-frame clones are kept and a portion is missing. The table lists about 21,000 clones, roughly nine tenths of them singletons. Control samples came 1 year after myeloablative marrow transplants with methotrexate plus calcineurin inhibitor. This entry comes from a study of T cells after posttransplantation cyclophosphamide. Findings of the study overall: Donor CD8+ memory clones often dominated recipient blood repertoires at later times.

The J gene is TRBJ2-5, the V gene TRBV11-2; TRBD1 matches 10 bases. The sequence was collected from a female patient aged 30-39 years who received an allogeneic stem cell transplant from an unrelated donor, was CMV-positive, and had acute and chronic GVHD. Part of the T cell pool may stem from the graft donor. Source: PBMCs, taken around 370 days after allogeneic stem cell transplant with calcineurin inhibitor and methotrexate. Here the CDR3 reads CASSSTKRTGGQETQYF. The CDR3 nucleotides are TGTGCCAGCAGCTCGACAAAGAGGACAGGGGGACAAGAGACCCAGTACTTC.